The clone carrying this TCR beta chain has ten or more counts. Its matching antigen is unknown. The data derive from a study of breast tumors, draining lymph nodes, adjacent tissues. Study results and limitations: Tumor repertoires ranked between lymph nodes and nontumor tissue in diversity, with V and J gene preferences.

V was clipped by 4 bases and J by 8 bases, with 8 bases between them. The CDR3 totals 11 residues. TCRdb re-derived calls from the multiplex PCR reads in MiXCR, one entry per CDR3 protein. The profile shows about 230,000 distinct CDR3 sequences, roughly 32% of them singletons. Breast cancer patients provided tissue from their axillary draining lymph nodes. The receptor was derived from a female donor with breast cancer. Some clones in this sample may be carry-over from other donors' samples. The chain combines TRBV12-3 or TRBV12-4 with TRBJ1-2; D not resolved. The sample comprised axillary lymph node tissue. CDR3 region: CASSYGQGYTF. The CDR3 DNA follows: TGTGCCAGCAGTTATGGGCAAGGCTACACCTTC.